The next 25 T cell receptor beta chains were all read from a single sample in a study of blood T cell repertoires in COVID-19. Some clones are missing from TCRdb's copy, which holds only in-frame ones; the method was immunoSEQ multiplex PCR. The data show 100,000 to 130,000 clones, with 70% to 85% seen just once and around 1.7% held by the top ten. The sequenced sample consisted of peripheral blood. The receptors here all came from a woman in her thirties or forties with acute or convalescent COVID-19.

The rearrangement joins TRBV5-4 to TRBJ2-5, with 9 positions matching TRBD2. The germline gives CDR1 SGHNT, CDR2 YYREEE (reference sequence). The CDR3 length is 15 residues. J was trimmed by 5 bases and V by 4 bases; bases with no gene match: 9. The CDR3 DNA sequence: TGTGCCAGCAGCGGACCGCGGGAGGGTAGGGAGACCCAGTACTTC. Its translation: CASSGPREGRETQYF.

The rearrangement uses TRBV5-1 and TRBJ2-4; 9 nucleotides line up with TRBD1. This CDR3 is built from 15 residues. J gave up 6 bases and V 4 bases, and 8 bases lay outside the gene matches. Germline values: CDR1 SGHRS, CDR2 YFSETQ. CDR3 amino acids: CASSLDPGQGNIQYF. In DNA, the CDR3 is TGCGCCAGCAGCCTGGACCCGGGACAGGGAAACATTCAGTACTTC.

The V gene is TRBV3-1 (or the pseudogene TRBV3-2), the J gene TRBJ2-7; D is possibly TRBD1 (5 bases). Germline lookup yields CDR1 LGHDT and CDR2 YNNKEL (reference sequence). The CDR3 spans 13 residues. V was clipped by 3 bases and J by 7 bases, with 13 bases between them. CDR3 in DNA: TGTGCCAGCAGCCAGAATGGGGCTTGGGAGCAGTACTTC. This gives the protein CASSQNGAWEQYF.

The genes are TRBV10-3 and TRBJ1-3; D perhaps matches TRBD1 (5 bases). The CDR3 covers 15 residues. CDR1 ENHRY and CDR2 SYGVKD come from the germline V gene. The V end was cut by 10 bases, the J end by 0 bases, with 16 bases between. CDR3 in DNA: TGTGCCACTCGGGACTCCTCGTACTCTGGAAACACCATATATTTT. It codes for CATRDSSYSGNTIYF.

The CDR3 protein is CASSLPPTDQGSPLHF. The CDR3 DNA is TGTGCCAGCAGTTTACCCCCTACAGATCAGGGTTCACCCCTCCACTTT. This rearrangement joins TRBV28 to TRBJ1-6; D possibly corresponds to TRBD1 (5 bases). V lost 2 bases, J lost 9 bases, and 17 bases lay in between. Germline V gene sequence: CDR1 MDHEN, CDR2 SYDVKM. This CDR3 region has 16 residues.

The rearrangement links TRBV9 to TRBJ2-2; no clear D. Germline V gene data show CDR1 as SGDLS and CDR2 as YYNGEE. V lost 4 bases to trimming and J lost 6 bases, with 13 bases between them. The CDR3 sequence is 14 residues long. CDR3 residues: CASSPDSRAGELFF. CDR3 in DNA: TGTGCCAGCAGCCCCGATTCCCGGGCCGGGGAGCTGTTTTTT.

This clone is a singleton in its sample. This chain links TRBV7-2 with TRBJ1-1, with D possibly matching TRBD1 (5 bases). Germline V gene data show CDR1 as SGHTA and CDR2 as FQGNSA. Trimming pared 6 bases from V and 3 bases from J, leaving 11 bases between. This CDR3 comprises 13 residues. The CDR3 nucleotides read TGTGCCAGCAGTCCAGGGTATCACACTGAAGCTTTCTTT. As protein: CASSPGYHTEAFF. The whole variable domain, filled in from reference TRBV7-2 and TRBJ1-1, reads GAGVSQSPSNKVTEKGKDVELRCDPISGHTALYWYRQSLGQGLEFLIYFQGNSAPDKSGLPSDRFSAERTGGSVSTLTIQRTQQEDSAVYLCASSPGYHTEAFFGQGTRLTVV.

This chain connects TRBV12-3 or TRBV12-4 to TRBJ2-3; D is undetermined. Trimming shortened V by 6 bases and J by 6 bases, and 10 bases separated the two germline ends. CDR3 length: 12 residues. Written as DNA, the CDR3 is TGTGCCAGCAGGCCCTCAGGTGATACGCAGTATTTT. Residues: CASRPSGDTQYF.

This clone was seen once. The chain carries TRBV3-1 (or the pseudogene TRBV3-2) and TRBJ2-7, with D tentatively TRBD2 (5 bases). The V gene's germline CDR1 is LGHDT and CDR2 YNNKEL (reference sequence). CDR3 size: 13 residues. With 0 bases removed from V and 5 bases from J, the gap between germline ends came to 8 bases. The CDR3 bases are TGTGCCAGCAGCCAAGAAAGGAGGAACGAGCAGTACTTC. Its protein is CASSQERRNEQYF.

V and J are TRBV6-1 and TRBJ2-3, with 9 nucleotides matching TRBD1. Germline V lookup: CDR1 MNHNS, CDR2 SASEGT. The junction had 6 bases not matched to a gene; V was cut back by 4 bases and J by 1 base. The CDR3 is 16 residues long. This chain's CDR3 is CASSAGQGPGTDTQYF. The CDR3 bases are TGTGCCAGCAGTGCCGGACAGGGGCCGGGCACAGATACGCAGTATTTT.

This chain uses TRBV5-3 with TRBJ2-1, with D perhaps TRBD1 (6 bases). TRBV5-3 is treated as an ORF (open reading frame) with a function not yet certain. The CDR3 sequence is 16 residues long. V lost 4 bases to trimming and J lost 8 bases, with 22 bases between them. The CDR3, as DNA: TGTGCCAGAAGCCCATGGTCAGGGGACAAACGTCATGAGCAGTTCTTC. Translated, it gives CARSPWSGDKRHEQFF.

This clone came up once. The CDR3 sequence is CASSFGQGLSYEQYF. Written as DNA, the CDR3 is TGTGCCAGCAGTTTTGGCCAGGGGCTGTCCTACGAGCAGTACTTC. This chain connects TRBV27 to TRBJ2-7; the D gene is possibly TRBD1 (6 bases). CDR3 length: 15 residues. Germline V gene sequence: CDR1 MNHEY, CDR2 SMNVEV (reference sequence). The V gene lost 3 bases and the J gene lost 1 base, with 13 bases spanning the gap.

The chain joins TRBV27 to TRBJ2-2; 10 bases match TRBD1. The J segment lost 4 bases and the V segment lost 2 bases, leaving 13 bases of the junction unmatched. CDR1 is MNHEY and CDR2 is SMNVEV in the germline V gene (reference sequence). This CDR3 has 19 amino acids. CDR3 region: CASSLTPGQGGGFTGELFF. DNA for the CDR3: TGTGCCAGCAGTTTAACCCCTGGACAGGGGGGAGGATTCACCGGGGAGCTGTTTTTT.

This chain joins TRBV7-8 and TRBJ1-2, with 7 bases lining up with TRBD1. Germline V CDR1 and CDR2: SGHVS, FQNEAQ. This CDR3 contains 12 residues. Trimming cost V 1 base and J 7 bases; bases outside gene matches: 0. In DNA, the CDR3 is TGTGCCAGCAGCTTAGGGACAGGTGGCTACACCTTC. It codes for CASSLGTGGYTF.

This chain's CDR3 is CSVTGTATFSYEQYF. Here the CDR3 DNA reads TGCAGCGTTACCGGGACAGCTACTTTTTCCTACGAGCAGTACTTC. The V and J genes are TRBV29-1 and TRBJ2-7; 7 nucleotides align to TRBD1. The trim removed 5 bases at V and 1 base at J, leaving 11 bases unmatched. This CDR3 has 15 residues. CDR1 is SQVTM, CDR2 ANQGSEA, per germline.

This clone appeared once. The rearrangement joins TRBV6-6 to TRBJ1-5; 7 bases map to TRBD1. CDR3 length equals 17 residues. Looked up from germline, CDR1 is MNHNY and CDR2 is SVGAGI (reference sequence). Trimming took 5 bases from V and 3 from J; bases not matched to a gene: 13. Here the CDR3 DNA reads TGTGCCAGCAGTCCAAACCTGGGACAGCTCATCAATCAGCCCCAGCATTTT. Translating gives CASSPNLGQLINQPQHF.

The rearrangement joins TRBV7-9 to TRBJ1-1, with 11 nucleotides matching TRBD1. The CDR3 contains 14 residues. The V and J ends lost 4 bases and 6 bases, in that order; junction bases with no gene match: 4. From germline, CDR1 is SEHNR and CDR2 FQNEAQ (reference sequence). CDR3 loop: CASSSGQGGPEAFF. In nucleotides, the CDR3 is TGTGCCAGCAGCTCGGGACAGGGGGGTCCTGAAGCTTTCTTT. The variable domain in full, completed from reference TRBV7-9 and TRBJ1-1, reads DTGVSQNPRHKITKRGQNVTFRCDPISEHNRLYWYRQTLGQGPEFLTYFQNEAQLEKSRLLSDRFSAERPKGSFSTLEIQRTEQGDSAMYLCASSSGQGGPEAFFGQGTRLTVV.

The J gene is TRBJ1-2, the V gene TRBV6-5, with 8 bases that match TRBD1. Trimming at V came to 1 base and at J to 3 bases, leaving 4 bases not matched to a gene. Germline V CDR1 and CDR2: MNHEY, SVGAGI. CDR3 length: 15 residues. CDR3 amino acids: CASSYWGTGDYGYTF. CDR3 nucleotides: TGTGCCAGCAGTTACTGGGGGACAGGAGACTATGGCTACACCTTC.

This rearrangement joins TRBV10-1 to TRBJ1-2; 7 bases fit TRBD1. CDR3 length: 15 amino acids. CDR1 is WNHNN and CDR2 is SYGVQD in the germline V gene (reference sequence). Losses at the gene ends were 7 bases for V and 0 bases for J; bases not matched to a gene: 8. CDR3 sequence reads: CASTTTGRTNYGYTF. Written as DNA, the CDR3 is TGCGCCAGCACCACGACAGGGAGAACTAACTATGGCTACACCTTC.

In this sample, this clone turned up once. The genes are TRBV6-5 and TRBJ1-1, with 9 bases fitting TRBD1. Unmatched junction bases numbered 7, after V lost 6 bases and J lost 5 bases. Looked up from germline, CDR1 is MNHEY and CDR2 is SVGAGI. The CDR3 is made up of 14 amino acids. For the CDR3, the DNA is TGTGCCAGCAGCCGGGACAGGGCTGGGACTGAAGCTTTCTTT. It translates to CASSRDRAGTEAFF.

The rearrangement links TRBV4-1 to TRBJ1-1; D unclear. Germline V gene data show CDR1 as MGHRA and CDR2 as YSYEKL. With 1 base removed from V and 0 bases from J, the gap between germline ends came to 9 bases. The CDR3 extends over 15 amino acids. CDR3 sequence: CASSQADTVNTEAFF. The CDR3 DNA sequence: TGCGCCAGCAGCCAAGCCGACACCGTGAACACTGAAGCTTTCTTT.

This chain connects TRBV6-2 or TRBV6-3 to TRBJ2-7; 8 bases map to TRBD2. Germline V gene sequence: CDR1 MNHEY, CDR2 SVGEGT. The CDR3 is 16 amino acids. V lost 5 bases to trimming and J lost 3 bases; unmatched junction nucleotides: 12. CDR3 protein: CASSGDGRGAYYEQYF. CDR3 nucleotides: TGTGCCAGCAGTGGGGACGGGCGGGGGGCGTACTACGAGCAGTACTTC.

The rearrangement uses TRBV23-1 and TRBJ1-6, with 7 bases lining up with TRBD1. TRBV23-1 is labeled an ORF, and its function is uncertain. V gave up 2 bases and J gave up 10 bases; unmatched junction bases: 5. This CDR3 is 14 amino acids long. CDR3 residues: CASSQLDRESPLHF. In DNA, the CDR3 is TGCGCCAGCAGTCAACTAGACAGGGAGTCACCCCTCCACTTT.

This clone was seen only once. This chain connects TRBV28 to TRBJ2-7; no clear D gene. The CDR3 is 12 amino acids. Trimming pared 5 bases from V and 6 bases from J, leaving 11 bases between. Germline V gene lookup returns CDR1 MDHEN and CDR2 SYDVKM. DNA for the CDR3: TGTGCCAGCAGTGCAGGTCCCGGCGAGCAGTACTTC. Translated: CASSAGPGEQYF.

The chain couples TRBV6-5 to TRBJ2-3; D is possibly TRBD2 (5 bases). CDR3 length: 14 residues. V was pared by 5 bases and J by 5 bases, with 14 bases between. CDR1 MNHEY and CDR2 SVGAGI come from the germline V gene. CDR3 sequence reads: CASSKTAGGDTQYF. The CDR3 nucleotides read TGTGCCAGCAGTAAAACCGCCGGAGGAGATACGCAGTATTTT.